The clone carrying this T cell receptor (beta chain) was observed a few times. Its specificity is not known. 5'RACE with constant-segment primers built TCRalpha and TCRbeta cDNA libraries with UMIs. TCRdb itself ran the 5' RACE reads through MiXCR, one entry per CDR3 protein. The sample has 540,000 or so distinct CDR3 sequences; just over 20% are singletons. The data stem from a study of T-cell memory formation after mild COVID-19. Regarding the study as a whole: The finding that pre-infection memory included some responding clones suggested that cross-reactive memory joined.

Sequenced sample: PBMCs or a T cell subset sorted from them (not recorded which). The receptor was derived from an adult woman who had mild COVID-19 (a few samples of this study predate the infection). Cell type and time point are not known.

The CDR3 region is CASTALTAGELFF. CDR3 bases: TGTGCCAGCACAGCTTTGACCGCCGGGGAGCTGTTTTTT. The chain joins TRBV6-1 to TRBJ2-2; the D is unclear. Deletions cut 7 bases from V and 6 bases from J, with 12 bases between. Germline CDR1 and CDR2: MNHNS and SASEGT. The CDR3 loop spans 13 amino acids.